This T cell receptor (beta chain) was identified during a study of blood T cell repertoires in COVID-19. Study summary: Whether acute or convalescent, the COVID-19 samples came from the United States, Italy and Spain.

Measured with immunoSEQ multiplex PCR; TCRdb has only the in-frame clones, and not every one. The sample carries roughly 90,000 clones, around 86% recorded once. Germline CDR1 and CDR2: MNHEY and SVGAGI. J gave up 8 bases and V 5 bases, and 7 bases lay outside the gene matches. The CDR3 consists of 14 residues. The chain links TRBV6-5 to TRBJ1-2, with 11 bases fitting TRBD1. What was sequenced was peripheral blood. The clonotype originates from a human donor in a cohort sampled during active COVID-19. The CDR3 reads CASSTGQGAEGYTF. In DNA form, the CDR3 reads TGTGCCAGCAGTACCGGACAGGGGGCCGAGGGCTACACCTTC.